Presented here are 26 T cell receptor beta chains from one specimen sequenced in a study of response to subunit inactivated influenza vaccine. In TCRdb, the RT-PCR reads were re-called with MiXCR into one record per CDR3 protein. The table has some 480,000 distinct CDR3 sequences, roughly 9.7% seen once. Material: PBMCs from blood, obtained around seven weeks after vaccination. The receptors stem from a man between 45 and 60 years old who received an inactivated influenza vaccine.

This chain connects TRBV6-2 or TRBV6-3 to TRBJ2-1, with 7 bases matching TRBD1. Germline V lookup: CDR1 MNHEY, CDR2 SVGEGT. J was trimmed by 8 bases and V by 1 base; bases with no gene match: 8. The CDR3 is 15 residues long. The CDR3 DNA sequence: TGTGCCAGCAGTTACTGGCCGACAGGGAGCGATGAGCAGTTCTTC. Its translation: CASSYWPTGSDEQFF.

This clonotype turned up a few times. This sequence joins TRBV10-3 and TRBJ2-3; TRBD1 aligns across 7 bases. With V trimmed by 7 bases and J by 2 bases, 3 bases remained unmatched. CDR1 and CDR2 (germline): ENHRY, SYGVKD. The CDR3 totals 13 residues. The CDR3 region has the DNA TGTGCCATCACGGGACAGATCACAGATACGCAGTATTTT. It specifies CAITGQITDTQYF.

This clonotype came up a few times. The chain carries TRBV7-2 and TRBJ1-6; the D is unclear. This CDR3 region has 11 residues. With 0 bases removed from V and 17 bases from J, the gap between germline ends came to 8 bases. The germline V gene has CDR1 SGHTA and CDR2 FQGNSA. Written as DNA, the CDR3 is TGTGCCAGCAGCTTAGCTCGGACCATCCACTTT. Translation gives CASSLARTIHF. The variable domain in full, completed from reference TRBV7-2 and TRBJ1-6, reads GAGVSQSPSNKVTEKGKDVELRCDPISGHTALYWYRQSLGQGLEFLIYFQGNSAPDKSGLPSDRFSAERTGGSVSTLTIQRTQQEDSAVYLCASSLARTIHFGNGTRLTVT.

This clonotype was seen only a few times. V gene TRBV12-3 or TRBV12-4 combines with J gene TRBJ2-7; D could derive from TRBD1 or TRBD2 (5 bases each). The CDR3 runs to 14 residues. Trimming left V 3 bases short and J 5 bases short, with 14 bases between. The CDR3 coding sequence is TGTGCCAGCAGTTTTTCGGGGCGCAGCAACGAGCAGTACTTC. Protein sequence: CASSFSGRSNEQYF.

This clonotype occurred many times. The chain joins TRBV3-1 to TRBJ2-1; 11 bases are a match to TRBD2. The V segment lost 2 bases and the J segment 8 bases; nucleotides outside the gene matches: 5. Germline V CDR1 and CDR2: LGHDT, YNNKEL (reference sequence). CDR3 length equals 15 residues. The CDR3 region is CASSQRLAGRDEQFF. The CDR3 DNA reads as TGTGCCAGCAGCCAAAGACTAGCGGGGAGGGATGAGCAGTTCTTC.

This clonotype was found many times. The CDR3 region is CASSFGTGLAKNIQYF. The DNA of the CDR3 is TGCGCCAGCAGCTTCGGGACAGGGTTAGCCAAAAACATTCAGTACTTC. The gene calls are TRBV5-1 and TRBJ2-4, with 9 positions matching TRBD1. V gave up 2 bases and J gave up 0 bases; unmatched junction bases: 3. In germline, CDR1 is SGHRS, CDR2 YFSETQ. The CDR3 has 16 residues.

The chain has TRBV7-2 and TRBJ1-2; 9 bases line up with TRBD1. V lost 5 bases to trimming and J lost 7 bases; unmatched junction nucleotides: 11. The V gene's germline CDR1 is SGHTA and CDR2 FQGNSA. The CDR3 is made up of 15 amino acids. The CDR3 spells CASSPAGTGLFGYTF. The CDR3 coding sequence is TGTGCCAGCAGCCCTGCGGGGACAGGGCTTTTTGGCTACACCTTC.

The rearrangement uses TRBV5-1 and TRBJ1-6; D uncertain. Germline lookup yields CDR1 SGHRS and CDR2 YFSETQ. This CDR3 is 14 amino acids long. Deletions cut 4 bases from V and 8 bases from J, with 13 bases between. The CDR3 DNA reads TGCGCCAGCAGCAACGGGGATGGCGATTCACCCCTCCACTTT. Translated, it gives CASSNGDGDSPLHF.

This clonotype has more than one count but fewer than ten. This chain connects TRBV15 to TRBJ2-3; weak D call: TRBD1 (6 bases). Per the germline V gene, CDR1 is LNHNV and CDR2 is YYDKDF (reference sequence). CDR3 size: 16 residues. V was cut by 0 bases and J by 3 bases, with 13 bases left in between. The CDR3 protein is CATSRDFQGKTDTQYF. CDR3 nucleotides: TGTGCCACCAGCAGAGATTTCCAGGGGAAGACAGATACGCAGTATTTT.

The rearrangement joins TRBV18 to TRBJ2-7; D might be TRBD2 (6 bases). The CDR3 runs 13 residues. Per the germline V gene, CDR1 is KGHSH and CDR2 is LQKENI. The V end was cut by 6 bases, the J end by 3 bases, with 12 bases between. CDR3 residues: CASSPIGGYEQYF. The CDR3 region has the DNA TGTGCCAGCTCCCCAATCGGGGGCTACGAGCAGTACTTC. The entire variable domain, with the rest obtained from reference TRBV18 and TRBJ2-7, is as follows: NAGVMQNPRHLVRRRGQEARLRCSPMKGHSHVYWYRQLPEEGLKFMVYLQKENIIDESGMPKERFSAEFPKEGPSILRIQQVVRGDSAAYFCASSPIGGYEQYFGPGTRLTVT.

This clonotype was seen a handful of times. V gene TRBV12-3 or TRBV12-4 combines with J gene TRBJ2-2, with 7 positions matching TRBD1. CDR3 length: 15 residues. V dropped 6 bases and J dropped 0; count of bases not matched to a gene: 4. The CDR3 here is CASSWDSSNTGELFF. DNA of the CDR3: TGTGCCAGCAGCTGGGACAGTTCGAACACCGGGGAGCTGTTTTTT.

This clonotype was detected many times. The chain is built from TRBV29-1 and TRBJ2-5; a possible D gene is TRBD1 (5 bases). CDR3 length equals 13 residues. Germline V lookup: CDR1 SQVTM, CDR2 ANQGSEA. V lost 7 bases and J 5 bases, leaving 17 bases between the germline ends. Here the CDR3 reads CSARPPPGETQYF. CDR3 DNA: TGCAGCGCTCGACCTCCCCCAGGGGAGACCCAGTACTTC.

This chain connects TRBV20-1 to TRBJ2-3; D remains ambiguous. The CDR3 is made up of 10 amino acids. CDR1 and CDR2 (germline): DFQATT, SNEGSKA (reference sequence). Trimming removed 3 bases at V and 10 bases at J, with 8 bases between. CDR3 in amino acids: CSASSVSQYF. The CDR3 DNA reads as TGCAGTGCTAGTTCAGTTTCGCAGTATTTT.

The chain combines TRBV6-2 or TRBV6-3 with TRBJ2-1, with D possibly being TRBD1 or TRBD2 (7 bases each). Deletions cut 0 bases from V and 3 bases from J, with 21 bases between. The CDR3 spans 19 residues. Looked up from germline, CDR1 is MNHEY and CDR2 is SVGEGT. The CDR3 coding sequence is TGTGCCAGCAGTTACTCGAGGGGGCGGGAGACAGGGAGCTACAATGAGCAGTTCTTC. Its protein is CASSYSRGRETGSYNEQFF.

This clonotype has a handful of counts. The gene calls are TRBV10-3 and TRBJ2-3; TRBD1 matches at 7 bases. The CDR3 has 17 residues. CDR1 ENHRY and CDR2 SYGVKD come from the germline V gene. After removal of 3 bases from V and 0 bases from J, the junction contained 9 bases not matched to a gene. The DNA for the CDR3 is TGTGCCATCAGTGACTCGTATTGGGACAGCAGCACAGATACGCAGTATTTT. Translation gives CAISDSYWDSSTDTQYF.

The chain has TRBV20-1 and TRBJ2-4, with D tentatively TRBD2 (6 bases). V dropped 0 bases and J dropped 1 base, with 13 bases sitting between them. The CDR3 sequence is 16 residues long. In germline, CDR1 is DFQATT, CDR2 SNEGSKA (reference sequence). The CDR3 reads CSAREEGVGAKNIQYF. CDR3 bases: TGCAGTGCTAGAGAGGAGGGCGTTGGGGCCAAAAACATTCAGTACTTC.

The rearrangement links TRBV7-9 to TRBJ2-7, with 7 bases aligning to TRBD1. Trimming at V came to 6 bases and at J to 5 bases, leaving 7 bases not matched to a gene. This CDR3 has 13 amino acids. Germline V gives CDR1 SEHNR, CDR2 FQNEAQ (reference sequence). CDR3 protein: CASRSGTANEQYF. CDR3 nucleotide sequence: TGTGCCAGCAGATCCGGGACAGCGAACGAGCAGTACTTC.

This clonotype appeared many times. The V and J genes are TRBV7-8 and TRBJ1-1; 7 bases line up with TRBD1. CDR1 and CDR2 from the germline V gene are SGHVS and FQNEAQ. This CDR3 spans 15 amino acids. Germline trimming cut 5 bases from V and 1 base from J; bases unmatched to any gene: 7. The CDR3: CASSPKEGANTEAFF. The CDR3 bases are TGTGCCAGCAGCCCCAAGGAGGGGGCGAACACTGAAGCTTTCTTT.

In its sample, this clonotype was seen many times. The chain has TRBV29-1 and TRBJ1-5; D gene unclear. V lost 4 bases to trimming and J lost 4 bases, with 14 bases between them. The CDR3 runs to 14 residues. CDR1 is SQVTM and CDR2 is ANQGSEA in the germline V gene. CDR3 loop: CSVVETDPNQPQHF. The CDR3 DNA reads as TGCAGCGTTGTAGAAACCGACCCAAATCAGCCCCAGCATTTT.

This clonotype has at least ten counts. V and J are TRBV9 and TRBJ1-5; D is unclear. CDR3 length: 14 residues. Germline values: CDR1 SGDLS, CDR2 YYNGEE. Deletions cut 0 bases from V and 7 bases from J, with 11 bases between. CDR3 loop: CASSVEGGGQPQHF. As DNA, the CDR3 is TGTGCCAGCAGCGTAGAAGGTGGAGGACAGCCCCAGCATTTT.

This clonotype was found a few times. The V and J genes are TRBV6-5 and TRBJ2-3, with 7 bases identical to TRBD2. There are 16 residues in the CDR3. V was pared by 3 bases and J by 3 bases, with 9 bases of the junction left unmatched. Per germline, CDR1 MNHEY and CDR2 SVGAGI. CDR3 amino acids: CASSYSLAVGTDTQYF. In DNA form, the CDR3 reads TGTGCCAGCAGTTATAGTCTAGCGGTGGGGACAGATACGCAGTATTTT.

The sample holds a few counts of this clonotype. This sequence joins TRBV7-9 and TRBJ2-2; D perhaps matches TRBD1 (5 bases). Germline-derived CDR1 and CDR2 are SEHNR and FQNEAQ (reference sequence). The CDR3 is 15 residues long. The ends were cut back, 6 bases at V and 3 bases at J, with 14 bases in the middle. The CDR3 DNA reads TGTGCCAGCAGGTTCCCAGGGTCGTACACCGGGGAGCTGTTTTTT. The encoded protein is CASRFPGSYTGELFF.

Many counts were recorded for this clonotype. V gene TRBV12-5 combines with J gene TRBJ2-7; 7 positions match TRBD1. This CDR3 has 16 residues. The ends lost 0 bases at V and 3 bases at J; junction bases unmatched: 8. Germline values: CDR1 LGHNT, CDR2 FRNRAP. DNA for the CDR3: TGTGCTAGTGGTTTGGTACGGGACAGCAGTAACTACGAGCAGTACTTC. This encodes CASGLVRDSSNYEQYF.

This clonotype appeared many times. The rearrangement joins TRBV7-2 to TRBJ2-3; maybe TRBD1 (5 bases). The germline V and J ends were trimmed by 4 bases and 6 bases, with 8 bases remaining between them. This CDR3 has 12 amino acids. CDR1 is SGHTA, CDR2 FQGNSA, per germline. DNA for the CDR3: TGTGCCAGCAGCTCCTGGGGCGATACGCAGTATTTT. Amino acid sequence: CASSSWGDTQYF. The full variable domain, rest sourced from reference TRBV7-2 and TRBJ2-3, is GAGVSQSPSNKVTEKGKDVELRCDPISGHTALYWYRQSLGQGLEFLIYFQGNSAPDKSGLPSDRFSAERTGGSVSTLTIQRTQQEDSAVYLCASSSWGDTQYFGPGTRLTVL.

The V call is TRBV20-1, the J call TRBJ2-1; D remains unclear. Germline V gives CDR1 DFQATT, CDR2 SNEGSKA (reference sequence). The CDR3 spans 11 residues. The CDR3 spells CSHSRYNEQFF. The CDR3 DNA sequence: TGCAGCCATTCTAGGTACAATGAGCAGTTCTTC.

This clonotype was detected many times. This chain links TRBV6-5 with TRBJ2-7; maybe TRBD1 (5 bases). The CDR3 loop spans 14 amino acids. The germline V and J ends were trimmed by 0 bases and 6 bases, with 12 bases remaining between them. CDR1 MNHEY and CDR2 SVGAGI come from the germline V gene. CDR3 in amino acids: CASSYSDRPGEQYF. CDR3 DNA: TGTGCCAGCAGTTACTCCGACAGACCTGGCGAGCAGTACTTC.